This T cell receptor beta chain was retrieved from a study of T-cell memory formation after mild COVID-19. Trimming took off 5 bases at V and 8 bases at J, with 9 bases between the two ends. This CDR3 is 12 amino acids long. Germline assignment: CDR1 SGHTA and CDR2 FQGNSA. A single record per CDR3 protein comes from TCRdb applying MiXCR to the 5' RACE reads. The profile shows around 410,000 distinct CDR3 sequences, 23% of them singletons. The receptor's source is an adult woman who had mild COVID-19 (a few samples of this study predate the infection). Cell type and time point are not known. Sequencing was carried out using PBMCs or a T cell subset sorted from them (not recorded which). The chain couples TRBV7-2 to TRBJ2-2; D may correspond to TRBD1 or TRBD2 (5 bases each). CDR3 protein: CASSQGPGELFF. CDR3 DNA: TGTGCCAGCAGCCAGGGACCGGGGGAGCTGTTTTTT.